This section outlines one TCR beta chain sequence together with its context. What it binds is unknown. CDR1 is SGHNT and CDR2 is YENEEA in the germline V gene. V gave up 5 bases and J gave up 4 bases; unmatched junction bases: 13. This CDR3 has 17 amino acids. This sample is part of a study of cytomegalovirus exposure and HLA in healthy donors. Study observations and caveats: For most TCR beta V segments, an earlier analysis put the productive rate at about 87% or about 30% of the time. Owing to their indistinguishability, certain V segments, notably TRBV6-2 and TRBV6-3, were excluded.

Primers: 60 Vbeta forward and 13 Jbeta reverse. Assay: immunoSEQ multiplex PCR; the TCRdb copy retains only in-frame clones and omits some. The sample lists about 170,000 clones; approximately 72% were seen once. The chain has TRBV11-3 and TRBJ2-2; TRBD2 agrees at 7 bases. The sample was PBMCs. This TCR was recovered from a man aged 40-49 years in good health and CMV-seropositive. The CDR3 DNA sequence: TGTGCCAGCAGCCGATCCGGCCGACCGGGGGGCACCGGGGAGCTGTTTTTT. It encodes CASSRSGRPGGTGELFF.